This T cell receptor beta chain emerged from a study of control samples from healthy donors and cancer patients. V was cut by 6 bases and J by 4 bases, with 12 bases left in between. Germline V gives CDR1 MDHEN, CDR2 SYDVKM. The CDR3 runs to 13 residues. TCRdb's table, derived via immunoSEQ multiplex PCR, lists solely in-frame clones and lacks some. The repertoire has roughly 190,000 clones, over 80% of them found once; the top ten carry 1.5% to 2%. This receptor was taken from a man younger than 40 in good health. Material: blood. J is TRBJ1-2 and V is TRBV28; D unresolved. This CDR3 reads CASSQAITYGYTF. The CDR3 nucleotides are TGTGCCAGCAGCCAGGCCATAACCTATGGCTACACCTTC.